The 12 T cell receptor beta chains listed next were all sequenced from one sample in a study of chemoradiotherapy in HPV16-positive cancers. TCRdb's copy holds only in-frame clones and misses some; the assay was immunoSEQ multiplex PCR. The sample gives around 13,000 clones, 70% to 85% of which show up once; approximately 1.5% is in the top ten. This specimen was collected from a patient who underwent chemoradiotherapy. These TCRs come from a human donor with HPV-associated anogenital cancer.

The gene calls are TRBV5-6 and TRBJ2-7; no reliable D call. With 6 bases removed from V and 2 bases from J, the gap between germline ends came to 15 bases. The CDR3 spans 14 residues. CDR1 and CDR2 from the germline V gene are SGHDT and YYEEEE. The CDR3 is CASTPIGRAYEQYF. The CDR3 DNA sequence: TGTGCCAGCACCCCCATCGGGCGCGCCTACGAGCAGTACTTC. Variable domain in full (rest from reference TRBV5-6 and TRBJ2-7): DAGVTQSPTHLIKTRGQQVTLRCSPKSGHDTVSWYQQALGQGPQFIFQYYEEEERQRGNFPDRFSGHQFPNYSSELNVNALLLGDSALYLCASTPIGRAYEQYFGPGTRLTVT.

This clone was detected a few times. This sequence joins TRBV5-5 and TRBJ1-6; no reliable D call. Trimming shortened V by 4 bases and J by 7 bases, and 21 bases separated the two germline ends. Germline lookup yields CDR1 SGHKS and CDR2 YYEKEE (reference sequence). The CDR3 extends over 17 amino acids. The chain's CDR3 is CASSIRPGGASNSPLHF. The DNA for the CDR3 is TGTGCCAGCAGCATCAGGCCGGGCGGTGCCTCGAATTCACCCCTCCACTTT.

V is TRBV7-2 and J is TRBJ1-2, with D perhaps matching TRBD1 (5 bases). Germline loops: CDR1 SGHTA, CDR2 FQGNSA. Trimming stripped 5 bases from V and 2 bases from J, with 12 bases between. CDR3 length: 14 amino acids. The CDR3 coding sequence is TGTGCCAGCAGCCCCGACAGTAGAAACTATGGCTACACCTTC. It yields the protein CASSPDSRNYGYTF.

This clone occurred once. This chain joins TRBV28 and TRBJ2-1, with TRBD1 as a possible D gene (6 bases). Germline loops: CDR1 MDHEN, CDR2 SYDVKM. V shed 5 bases and J shed 8 bases, with 10 bases lying between them. The CDR3 runs 12 residues. DNA of the CDR3: TGTGCCAGCAGTACACACAGGGATGAGCAGTTCTTC. Its protein is CASSTHRDEQFF.

This clone was recorded a few times. This chain joins TRBV19 and TRBJ1-2, with a possible D match to TRBD1 (6 bases). The CDR3 extends over 14 amino acids. Trimming shortened V by 4 bases and J by 3 bases, and 12 bases separated the two germline ends. Germline CDR1 reads LNHDA; CDR2 reads SQIVND (reference sequence). The CDR3 sequence is CASSKGGRYYGYTF. The DNA of the CDR3 is TGTGCCAGTAGTAAGGGGGGCCGGTACTATGGCTACACCTTC. Full variable domain (rest looked up from reference TRBV19 and TRBJ1-2): DGGITQSPKYLFRKEGQNVTLSCEQNLNHDAMYWYRQDPGQGLRLIYYSQIVNDFQKGDIAEGYSVSREKKESFPLTVTSAQKNPTAFYLCASSKGGRYYGYTFGSGTRLTVV.

This clone was found a few times. J is TRBJ1-4 and V is TRBV6-1; tentatively, D is TRBD1 (6 bases). This CDR3 comprises 15 residues. Trimming stripped 2 bases from V and 3 bases from J, with 10 bases between. Germline V lookup: CDR1 MNHNS, CDR2 SASEGT. CDR3 nucleotide sequence: TGTGCCAGCAGTGAAACCTCAGGGGCTAATGAAAAACTGTTTTTT. This sequence encodes CASSETSGANEKLFF.

V usage is TRBV27 and J usage is TRBJ2-1, with a tentative D call TRBD1 (5 bases). CDR1 is MNHEY and CDR2 is SMNVEV in the germline V gene (reference sequence). The length of the CDR3 is 14 residues. The V end lost 6 bases, the J end lost 2 bases, and 11 bases lay between the germline ends. CDR3 sequence reads: CASRALGAYNEQFF. The CDR3 nucleotides read TGTGCCAGCAGGGCTCTAGGGGCCTACAATGAGCAGTTCTTC.

The genes are TRBV7-3 and TRBJ2-3; D is uncertain. The CDR3 totals 16 residues. The V gene's germline CDR1 is SGHTA and CDR2 FQGTGA. With 1 base removed from V and 4 bases from J, the gap between germline ends came to 15 bases. The CDR3 sequence: CASSLRGGHSPDTQYF. The CDR3 DNA is TGTGCCAGCAGCTTAAGAGGTGGGCATAGCCCAGATACGCAGTATTTT. Full variable domain (rest looked up from reference TRBV7-3 and TRBJ2-3): GAGVSQTPSNKVTEKGKYVELRCDPISGHTALYWYRQSLGQGPEFLIYFQGTGAADDSGLPNDRFFAVRPEGSVSTLKIQRTERGDSAVYLCASSLRGGHSPDTQYFGPGTRLTVL.

This clone was detected only once. This rearrangement joins TRBV6-1 to TRBJ2-4; 7 bases line up with TRBD1. J was trimmed by 7 bases and V by 4 bases; bases with no gene match: 13. Germline lookup yields CDR1 MNHNS and CDR2 SASEGT. The CDR3 has 16 amino acids. The CDR3 nucleotides read TGTGCCAGCAGTGTAACAGGGGAGTACAATCGCAACATTCAGTACTTC. Protein: CASSVTGEYNRNIQYF.

J is TRBJ1-3 and V is TRBV19; D gene ambiguous. The length of the CDR3 is 15 residues. CDR1 is LNHDA, CDR2 SQIVND, per germline (reference sequence). V was pared by 3 bases and J by 0 bases, with 9 bases between. The CDR3 protein is CASSMVYISGNTIYF. The CDR3 DNA follows: TGTGCCAGTAGTATGGTTTACATCTCTGGAAACACCATATATTTT.

The chain joins TRBV7-2 to TRBJ2-3, with D tentatively TRBD2 (5 bases). In germline, CDR1 is SGHTA, CDR2 FQGNSA. CDR3 length: 17 residues. V lost 2 bases and J lost 3, with 18 bases in between. The CDR3 loop is CASSLLSEGGSTDTQYF. CDR3 DNA: TGTGCCAGCAGCTTATTGTCTGAAGGCGGGTCGACAGATACGCAGTATTTT.

V and J are TRBV18 and TRBJ1-4, with 8 bases that match TRBD1. CDR3 length equals 14 residues. Germline-derived CDR1 and CDR2 are KGHSH and LQKENI. Trimming took 6 bases from V and 8 from J; bases not matched to a gene: 8. The CDR3 region has the DNA TGTGCCAGCTCGAGCCAGGGGGCCGGAGAAAAACTGTTTTTT. This encodes CASSSQGAGEKLFF.